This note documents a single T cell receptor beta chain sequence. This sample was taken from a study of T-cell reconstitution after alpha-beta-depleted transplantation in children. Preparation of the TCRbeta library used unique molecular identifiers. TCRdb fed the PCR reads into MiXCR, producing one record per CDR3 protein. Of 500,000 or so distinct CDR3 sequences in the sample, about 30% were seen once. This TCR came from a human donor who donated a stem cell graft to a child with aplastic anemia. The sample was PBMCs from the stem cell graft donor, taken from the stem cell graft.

CDR3 region: CASSWGRGYNEQFF. CDR3 nucleotide sequence: TGCGCCAGCAGCTGGGGCAGGGGTTACAATGAGCAGTTCTTC. The J gene is TRBJ2-1, the V gene TRBV5-1, with a tentative D call TRBD1 (6 bases). The CDR3 runs 14 residues. Germline V CDR1 and CDR2: SGHRS, YFSETQ. Trimming stripped 3 bases from V and 4 bases from J, with 11 bases between. Using reference TRBV5-1 and TRBJ2-1 for the parts outside the CDR3, the full variable domain is KAGVTQTPRYLIKTRGQQVTLSCSPISGHRSVSWYQQTPGQGLQFLFEYFSETQRNKGNFPGRFSGRQFSNSRSEMNVSTLELGDSALYLCASSWGRGYNEQFFGPGTRLTVL.